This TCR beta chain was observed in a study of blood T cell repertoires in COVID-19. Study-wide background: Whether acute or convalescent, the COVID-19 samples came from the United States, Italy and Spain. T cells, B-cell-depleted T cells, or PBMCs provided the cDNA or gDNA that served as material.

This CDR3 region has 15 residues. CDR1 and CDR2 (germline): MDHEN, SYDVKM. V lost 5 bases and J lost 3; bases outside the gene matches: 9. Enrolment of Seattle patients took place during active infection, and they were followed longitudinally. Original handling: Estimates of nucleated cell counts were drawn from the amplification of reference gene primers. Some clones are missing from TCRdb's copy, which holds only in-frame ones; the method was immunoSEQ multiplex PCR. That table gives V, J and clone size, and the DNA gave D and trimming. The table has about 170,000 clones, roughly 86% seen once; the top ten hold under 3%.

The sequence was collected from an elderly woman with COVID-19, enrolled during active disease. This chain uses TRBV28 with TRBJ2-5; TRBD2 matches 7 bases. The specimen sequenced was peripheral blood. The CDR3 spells CASSPRTRGKETQYF. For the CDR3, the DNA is TGTGCCAGCAGTCCGCGGACTAGGGGAAAAGAGACCCAGTACTTC.